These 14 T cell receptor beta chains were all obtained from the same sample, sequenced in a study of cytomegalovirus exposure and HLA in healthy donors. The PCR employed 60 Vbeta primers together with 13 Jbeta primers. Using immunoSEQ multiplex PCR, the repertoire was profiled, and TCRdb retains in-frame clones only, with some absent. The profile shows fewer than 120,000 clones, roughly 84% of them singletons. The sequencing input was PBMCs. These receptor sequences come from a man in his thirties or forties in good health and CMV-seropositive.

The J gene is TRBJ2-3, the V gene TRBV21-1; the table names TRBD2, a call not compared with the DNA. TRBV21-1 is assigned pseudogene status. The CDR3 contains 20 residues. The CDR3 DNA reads TGTGCCAGCAGCGTCGGAAAAGGTTTTAGGGGGGAGGGTAGCACAGATACGCAGTATTTT. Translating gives CASSVGKGFRGEGSTDTQYF.

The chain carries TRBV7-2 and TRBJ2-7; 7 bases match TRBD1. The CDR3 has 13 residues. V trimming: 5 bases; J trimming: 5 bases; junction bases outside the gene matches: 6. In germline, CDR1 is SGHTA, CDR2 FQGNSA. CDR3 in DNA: TGTGCCAGCAGCATCGGGACAGTCAACGAGCAGTACTTC. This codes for CASSIGTVNEQYF. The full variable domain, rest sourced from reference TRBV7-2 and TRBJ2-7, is GAGVSQSPSNKVTEKGKDVELRCDPISGHTALYWYRQSLGQGLEFLIYFQGNSAPDKSGLPSDRFSAERTGGSVSTLTIQRTQQEDSAVYLCASSIGTVNEQYFGPGTRLTVT.

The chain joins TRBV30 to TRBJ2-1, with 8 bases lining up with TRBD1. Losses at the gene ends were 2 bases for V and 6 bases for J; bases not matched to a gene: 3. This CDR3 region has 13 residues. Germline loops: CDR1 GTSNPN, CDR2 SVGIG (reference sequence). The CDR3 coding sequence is TGTGCCTGGAGTACTGGACAGGGCAATGAGCAGTTCTTC. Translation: CAWSTGQGNEQFF.

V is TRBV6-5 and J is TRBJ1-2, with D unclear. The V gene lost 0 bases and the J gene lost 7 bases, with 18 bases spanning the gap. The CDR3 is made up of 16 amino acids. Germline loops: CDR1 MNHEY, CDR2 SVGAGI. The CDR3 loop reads CASSYSAGSFGGGYTF. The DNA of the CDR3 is TGTGCCAGCAGTTACTCGGCCGGGTCCTTTGGAGGTGGCTACACCTTC.

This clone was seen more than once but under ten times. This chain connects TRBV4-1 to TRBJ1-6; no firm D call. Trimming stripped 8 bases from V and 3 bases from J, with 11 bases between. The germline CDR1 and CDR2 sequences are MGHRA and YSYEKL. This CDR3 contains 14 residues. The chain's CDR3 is CASQPAGYNSPLHF. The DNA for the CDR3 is TGCGCCAGCCAACCCGCGGGCTATAATTCACCCCTCCACTTT.

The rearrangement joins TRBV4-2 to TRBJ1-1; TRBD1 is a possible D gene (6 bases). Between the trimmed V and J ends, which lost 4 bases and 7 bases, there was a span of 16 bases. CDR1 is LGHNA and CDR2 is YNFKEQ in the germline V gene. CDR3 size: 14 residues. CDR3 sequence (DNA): TGTGCCAGCAGCCGCGGACAGTGGAAATTTGAAGCTTTCTTT. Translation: CASSRGQWKFEAFF.

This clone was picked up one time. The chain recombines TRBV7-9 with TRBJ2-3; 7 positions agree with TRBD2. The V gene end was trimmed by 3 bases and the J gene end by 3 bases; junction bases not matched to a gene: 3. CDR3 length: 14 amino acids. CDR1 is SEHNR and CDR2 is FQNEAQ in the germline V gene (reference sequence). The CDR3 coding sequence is TGTGCCAGCAGCTTTGGGAGGGGTACAGATACGCAGTATTTT. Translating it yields CASSFGRGTDTQYF.

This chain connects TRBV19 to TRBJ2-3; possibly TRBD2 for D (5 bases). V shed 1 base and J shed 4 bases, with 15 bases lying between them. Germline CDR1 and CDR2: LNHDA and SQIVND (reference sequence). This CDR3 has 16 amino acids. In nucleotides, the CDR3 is TGTGCCAGTAGTATAGGTCAGGACGCCGGGGCAGATACGCAGTATTTT. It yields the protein CASSIGQDAGADTQYF.

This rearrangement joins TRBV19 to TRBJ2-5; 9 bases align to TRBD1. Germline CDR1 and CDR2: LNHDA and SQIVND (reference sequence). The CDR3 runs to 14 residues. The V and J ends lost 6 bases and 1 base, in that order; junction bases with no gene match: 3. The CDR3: CASRDRGLQETQYF. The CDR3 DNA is TGTGCCAGTAGGGACAGGGGACTCCAAGAGACCCAGTACTTC.

The CDR3 DNA reads as TGTGCTAGTGGTTTCCCGCTAAGCGGTCAGCCCCAGCATTTT. Translating gives CASGFPLSGQPQHF. This chain uses TRBV12-5 with TRBJ1-5; D is uncertain. V was shortened by 3 bases and J by 6 bases, with 12 bases between the two germline ends. The CDR3 covers 14 residues. Germline lookup yields CDR1 LGHNT and CDR2 FRNRAP.

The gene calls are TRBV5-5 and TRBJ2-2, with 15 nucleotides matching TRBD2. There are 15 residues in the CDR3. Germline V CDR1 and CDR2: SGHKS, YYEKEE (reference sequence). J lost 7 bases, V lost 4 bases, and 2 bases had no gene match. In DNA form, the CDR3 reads TGTGCCAGCAGCCGGGGACTAGCGGGGGGCGGGGAGCTGTTTTTT. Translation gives CASSRGLAGGGELFF.

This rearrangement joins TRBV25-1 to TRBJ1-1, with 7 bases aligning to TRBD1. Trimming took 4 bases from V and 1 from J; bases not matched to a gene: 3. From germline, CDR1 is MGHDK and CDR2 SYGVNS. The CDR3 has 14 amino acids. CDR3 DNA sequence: TGTGCCAGCAGTGGTCGGACAGGGAACACTGAAGCTTTCTTT. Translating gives CASSGRTGNTEAFF.

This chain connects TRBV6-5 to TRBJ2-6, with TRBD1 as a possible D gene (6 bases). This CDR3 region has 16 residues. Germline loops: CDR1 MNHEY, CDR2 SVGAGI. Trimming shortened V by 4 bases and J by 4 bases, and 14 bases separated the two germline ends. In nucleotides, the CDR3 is TGTGCCAGCAGTTCAAACAGGGTCTCAGGGGCCAACGTCCTGACTTTC. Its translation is CASSSNRVSGANVLTF.

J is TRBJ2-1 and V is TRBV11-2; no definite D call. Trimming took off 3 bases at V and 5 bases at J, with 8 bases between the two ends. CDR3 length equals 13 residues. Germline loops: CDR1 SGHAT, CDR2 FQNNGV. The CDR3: CASSFSSHNEQFF. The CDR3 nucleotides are TGTGCCAGCAGCTTCTCCAGTCACAATGAGCAGTTCTTC.